This paragraph reports one T cell receptor (beta chain). No antigen is known for it. The entry originates in a study of T-cell reconstitution after alpha-beta-depleted transplantation in children. Findings and caveats of the study: It was reported that alpha-beta T cells came from several hundred expanded graft clones (about two months after transplant). Surviving recipient T cells and thymic progenitors produced the high day-60 TCRbeta diversity seen in some patients. One year post-transplant, T-cell counts and diversity were largely derived from T cells produced anew.

Unique molecular identifiers were incorporated into the prepared TCRbeta library. TCRdb re-derived calls from the PCR reads in MiXCR, one entry per CDR3 protein. The sample carries about 460,000 distinct CDR3 sequences, about 10% recorded once. Germline CDR1 LGHDT, CDR2 YNNKEL (reference sequence). The CDR3 length is 13 residues. V was cut by 1 base and J by 9 bases, with 12 bases left in between. The sample here was PBMCs, mostly from graft donor cells, taken 180 days after TCRalphabeta/CD19-depleted stem cell transplant. The chain links TRBV3-1 to TRBJ1-1; no definite D call. This TCR came from a female patient between 2 and 15 years old who had a stem cell transplant for aplastic anemia, so the T cells may come from the graft donor. Written as DNA, the CDR3 is TGTGCCAGCAGCCAAGTGAGTACTTCGAAAGCTTTCTTT. It codes for CASSQVSTSKAFF.